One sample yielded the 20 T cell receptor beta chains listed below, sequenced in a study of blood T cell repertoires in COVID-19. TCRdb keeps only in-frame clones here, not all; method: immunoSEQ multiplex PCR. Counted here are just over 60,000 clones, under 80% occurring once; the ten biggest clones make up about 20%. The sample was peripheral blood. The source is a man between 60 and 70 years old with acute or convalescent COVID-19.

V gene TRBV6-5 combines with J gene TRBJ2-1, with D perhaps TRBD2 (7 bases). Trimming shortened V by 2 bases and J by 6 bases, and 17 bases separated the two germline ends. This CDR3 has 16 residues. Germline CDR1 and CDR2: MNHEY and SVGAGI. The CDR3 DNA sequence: TGTGCCAGCAGTTACGGTAGGGGGGGAGAGGGCAATGAGCAGTTCTTC. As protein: CASSYGRGGEGNEQFF.

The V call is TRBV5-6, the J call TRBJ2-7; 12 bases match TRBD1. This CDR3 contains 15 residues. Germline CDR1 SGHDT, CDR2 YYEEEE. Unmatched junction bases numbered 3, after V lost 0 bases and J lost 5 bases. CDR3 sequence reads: CASSLVGTGGHEQYF. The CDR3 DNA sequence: TGTGCCAGCAGCTTGGTGGGGACAGGGGGCCACGAGCAGTACTTC.

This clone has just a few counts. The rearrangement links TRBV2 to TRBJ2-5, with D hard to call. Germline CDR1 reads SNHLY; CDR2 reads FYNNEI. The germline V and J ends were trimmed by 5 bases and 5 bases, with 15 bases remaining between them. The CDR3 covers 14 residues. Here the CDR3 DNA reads TGTGCCAGCAGTCAACAGACGGTGATGGAGACCCAGTACTTC. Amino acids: CASSQQTVMETQYF.

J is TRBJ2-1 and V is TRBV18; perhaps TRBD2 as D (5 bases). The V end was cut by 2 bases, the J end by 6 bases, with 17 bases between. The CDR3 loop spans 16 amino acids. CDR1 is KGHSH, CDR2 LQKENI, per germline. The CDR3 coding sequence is TGTGCCAGCTCACCATTCACAAGAAAAGGGAGCAATGAGCAGTTCTTC. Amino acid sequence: CASSPFTRKGSNEQFF.

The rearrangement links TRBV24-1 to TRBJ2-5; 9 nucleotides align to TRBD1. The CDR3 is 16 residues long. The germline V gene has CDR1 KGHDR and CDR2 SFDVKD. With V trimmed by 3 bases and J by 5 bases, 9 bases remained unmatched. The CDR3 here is CATSDTAQGAGETQYF. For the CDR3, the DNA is TGTGCCACCAGTGATACTGCACAGGGGGCTGGGGAGACCCAGTACTTC.

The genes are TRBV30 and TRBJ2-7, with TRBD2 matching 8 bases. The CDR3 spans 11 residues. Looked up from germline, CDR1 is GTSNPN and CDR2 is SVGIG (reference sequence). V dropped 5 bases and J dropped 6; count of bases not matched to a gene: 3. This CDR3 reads CAWDRGGEQYF. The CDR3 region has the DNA TGTGCCTGGGACCGGGGGGGCGAGCAGTACTTC.

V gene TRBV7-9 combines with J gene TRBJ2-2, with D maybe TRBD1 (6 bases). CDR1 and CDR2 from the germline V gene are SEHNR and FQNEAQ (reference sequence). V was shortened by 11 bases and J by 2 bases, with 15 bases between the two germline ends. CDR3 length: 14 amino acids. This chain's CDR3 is CAVRGSVNTGELFF. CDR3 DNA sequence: TGTGCCGTTAGGGGGAGCGTAAACACCGGGGAGCTGTTTTTT. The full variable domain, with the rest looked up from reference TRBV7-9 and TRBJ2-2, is DTGVSQNPRHKITKRGQNVTFRCDPISEHNRLYWYRQTLGQGPEFLTYFQNEAQLEKSRLLSDRFSAERPKGSFSTLEIQRTEQGDSAMYLCAVRGSVNTGELFFGEGSRLTVL.

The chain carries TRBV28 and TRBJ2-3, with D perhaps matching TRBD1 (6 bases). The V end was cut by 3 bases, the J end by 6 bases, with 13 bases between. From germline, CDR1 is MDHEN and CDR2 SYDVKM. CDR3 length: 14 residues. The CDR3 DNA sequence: TGTGCCAGCAGTTTGATGGGGGCGAGGGATACGCAGTATTTT. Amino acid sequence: CASSLMGARDTQYF.

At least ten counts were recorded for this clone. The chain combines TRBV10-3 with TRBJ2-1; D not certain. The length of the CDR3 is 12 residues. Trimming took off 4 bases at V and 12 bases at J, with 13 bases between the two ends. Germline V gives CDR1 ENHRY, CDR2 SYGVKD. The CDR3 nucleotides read TGTGCCATCAGTGCGGAGATAGGTCGGCAGTTCTTC. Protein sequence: CAISAEIGRQFF.

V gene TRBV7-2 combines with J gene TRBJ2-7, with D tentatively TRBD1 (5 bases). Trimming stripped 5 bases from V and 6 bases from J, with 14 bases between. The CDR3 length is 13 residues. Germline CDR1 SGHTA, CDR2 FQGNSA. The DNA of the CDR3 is TGTGCCAGCAGCCAGACAGTATTGAGCGAGCAGTACTTC. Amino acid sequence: CASSQTVLSEQYF.

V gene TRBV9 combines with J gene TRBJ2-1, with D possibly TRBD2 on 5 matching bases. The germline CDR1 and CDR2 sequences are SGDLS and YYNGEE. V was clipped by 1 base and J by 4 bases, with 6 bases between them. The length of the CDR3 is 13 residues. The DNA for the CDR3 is TGTGCCAGCAGCGTATCGGGGTACAATGAGCAGTTCTTC. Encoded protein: CASSVSGYNEQFF.

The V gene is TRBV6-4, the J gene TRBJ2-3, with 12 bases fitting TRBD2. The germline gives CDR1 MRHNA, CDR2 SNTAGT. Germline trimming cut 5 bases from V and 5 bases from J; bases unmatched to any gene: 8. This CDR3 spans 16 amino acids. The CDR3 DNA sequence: TGTGCCAGCAGTCCCCTAGCGGGAGGGCGGAAAGATACGCAGTATTTT. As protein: CASSPLAGGRKDTQYF.

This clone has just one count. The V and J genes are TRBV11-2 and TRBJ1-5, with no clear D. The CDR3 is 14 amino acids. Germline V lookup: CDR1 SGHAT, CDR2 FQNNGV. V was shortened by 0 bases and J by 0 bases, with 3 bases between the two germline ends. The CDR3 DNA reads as TGTGCCAGCAGCTTAGATCATAGCAATCAGCCCCAGCATTTT. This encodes CASSLDHSNQPQHF.

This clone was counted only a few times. CDR3 sequence: CASSLAGGAISYEQYF. CDR3 coding DNA: TGCGCCAGCAGCTTGGCGGGGGGCGCAATCTCGTACGAGCAGTACTTC. V is TRBV5-1 and J is TRBJ2-7, with D perhaps matching TRBD2 (7 bases). The CDR3 is 16 residues long. Germline lookup yields CDR1 SGHRS and CDR2 YFSETQ. V lost 0 bases, J lost 4 bases, and 17 bases lay in between.

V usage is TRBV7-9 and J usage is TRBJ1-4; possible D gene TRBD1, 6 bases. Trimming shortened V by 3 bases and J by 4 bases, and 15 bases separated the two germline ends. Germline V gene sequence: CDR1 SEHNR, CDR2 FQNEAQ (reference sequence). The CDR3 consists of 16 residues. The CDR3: CASSFTSGQLNEKLFF. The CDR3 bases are TGTGCCAGCAGCTTTACGTCCGGACAGCTTAATGAAAAACTGTTTTTT.

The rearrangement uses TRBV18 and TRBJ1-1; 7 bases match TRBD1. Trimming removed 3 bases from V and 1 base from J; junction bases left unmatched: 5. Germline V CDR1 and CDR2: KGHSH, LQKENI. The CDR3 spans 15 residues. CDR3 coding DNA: TGTGCCAGCTCACCTTCGGGACAGCCGAACACTGAAGCTTTCTTT. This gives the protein CASSPSGQPNTEAFF.

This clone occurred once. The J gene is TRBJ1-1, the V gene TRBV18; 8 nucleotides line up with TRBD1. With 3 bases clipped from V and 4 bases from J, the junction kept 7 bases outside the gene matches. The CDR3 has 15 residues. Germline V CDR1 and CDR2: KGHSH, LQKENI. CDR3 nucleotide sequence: TGTGCCAGCTCACCCCGCGGGACAGGAGGCACTGAAGCTTTCTTT. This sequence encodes CASSPRGTGGTEAFF.

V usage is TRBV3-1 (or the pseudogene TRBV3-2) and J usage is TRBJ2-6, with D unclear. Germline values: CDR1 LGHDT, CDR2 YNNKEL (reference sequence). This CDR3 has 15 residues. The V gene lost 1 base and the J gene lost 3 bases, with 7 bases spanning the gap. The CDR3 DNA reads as TGTGCCAGCAGCCAAGTTCGAGGTGGGGCCAACGTCCTGACTTTC. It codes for CASSQVRGGANVLTF.

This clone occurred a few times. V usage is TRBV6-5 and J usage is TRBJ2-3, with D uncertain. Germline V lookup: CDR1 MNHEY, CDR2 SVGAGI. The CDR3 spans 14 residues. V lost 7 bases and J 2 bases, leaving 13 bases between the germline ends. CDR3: CASTSTGHTDTQYF. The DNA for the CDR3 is TGTGCCAGCACCTCGACTGGCCACACAGATACGCAGTATTTT.

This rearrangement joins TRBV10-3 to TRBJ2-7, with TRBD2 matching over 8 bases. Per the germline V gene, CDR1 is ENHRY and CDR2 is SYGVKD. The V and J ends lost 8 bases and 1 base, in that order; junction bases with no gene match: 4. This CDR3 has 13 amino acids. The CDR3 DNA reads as TGTGCCATCGGAGGACTAGCATCCTACGAGCAGTACTTC. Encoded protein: CAIGGLASYEQYF.